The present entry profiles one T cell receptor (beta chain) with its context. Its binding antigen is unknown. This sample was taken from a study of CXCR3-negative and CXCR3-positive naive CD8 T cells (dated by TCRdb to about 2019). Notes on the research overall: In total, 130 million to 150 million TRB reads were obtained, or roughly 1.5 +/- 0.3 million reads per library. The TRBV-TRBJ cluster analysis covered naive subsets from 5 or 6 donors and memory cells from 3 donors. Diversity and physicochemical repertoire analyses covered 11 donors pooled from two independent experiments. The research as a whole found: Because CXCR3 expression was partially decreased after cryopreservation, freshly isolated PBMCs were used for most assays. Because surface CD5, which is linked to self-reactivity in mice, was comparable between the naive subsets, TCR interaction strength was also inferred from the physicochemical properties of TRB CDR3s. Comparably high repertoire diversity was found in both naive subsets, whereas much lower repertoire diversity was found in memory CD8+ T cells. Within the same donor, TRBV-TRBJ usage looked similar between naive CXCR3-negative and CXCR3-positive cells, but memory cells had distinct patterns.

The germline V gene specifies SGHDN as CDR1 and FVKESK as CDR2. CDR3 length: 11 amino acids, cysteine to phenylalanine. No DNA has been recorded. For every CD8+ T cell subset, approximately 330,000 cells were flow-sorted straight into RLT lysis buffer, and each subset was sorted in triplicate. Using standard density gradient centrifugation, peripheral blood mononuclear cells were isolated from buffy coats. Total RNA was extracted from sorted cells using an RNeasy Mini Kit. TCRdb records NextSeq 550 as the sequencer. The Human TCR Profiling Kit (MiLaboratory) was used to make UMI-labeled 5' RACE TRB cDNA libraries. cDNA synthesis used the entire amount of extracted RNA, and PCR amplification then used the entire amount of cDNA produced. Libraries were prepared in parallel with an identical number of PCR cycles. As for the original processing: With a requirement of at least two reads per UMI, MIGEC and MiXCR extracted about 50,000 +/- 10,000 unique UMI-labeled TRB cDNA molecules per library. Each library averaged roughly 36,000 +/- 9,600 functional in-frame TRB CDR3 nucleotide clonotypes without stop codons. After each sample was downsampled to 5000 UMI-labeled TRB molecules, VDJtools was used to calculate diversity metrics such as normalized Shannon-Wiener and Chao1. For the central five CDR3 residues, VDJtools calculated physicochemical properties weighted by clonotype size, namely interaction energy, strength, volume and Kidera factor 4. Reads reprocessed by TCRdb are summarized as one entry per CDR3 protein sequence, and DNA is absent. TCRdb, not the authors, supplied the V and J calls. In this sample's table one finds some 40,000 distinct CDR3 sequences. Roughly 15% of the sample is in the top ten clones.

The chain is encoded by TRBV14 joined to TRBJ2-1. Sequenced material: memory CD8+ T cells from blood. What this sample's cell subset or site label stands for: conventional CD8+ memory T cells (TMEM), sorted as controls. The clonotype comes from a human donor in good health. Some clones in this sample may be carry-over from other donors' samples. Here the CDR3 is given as CASSRTNEQFF.